Below are 17 T cell receptor beta chains sequenced from a single sample in a study of cytomegalovirus exposure and HLA in healthy donors. PCR amplification relied on 60 Vbeta primers (plus 13 Jbeta primers). Sequenced by immunoSEQ multiplex PCR; TCRdb stores in-frame clones only, minus some. The clone table shows 200,000 to 250,000 clones, with the ten largest holding about 1%. The sample consisted of PBMCs. The receptors come from a girl aged 2 to 9 in good health and CMV-seropositive.

In DNA, the CDR3 is TGTGCCAGCAGCTTAACAAGGGGCTCACCCCTCCACTTT. It encodes CASSLTRGSPLHF. The J gene is TRBJ1-6, the V gene TRBV7-3; TRBD1 is a possible D gene (5 bases). This CDR3 comprises 13 residues. Germline V lookup: CDR1 SGHTA, CDR2 FQGTGA. Trimming pared 0 bases from V and 10 bases from J, leaving 7 bases between.

The chain joins TRBV5-1 to TRBJ2-5; tentative D call: TRBD2 (6 bases). The last part of the DNA fits TRBJ2-7 better; the J call may be wrong. The CDR3 totals 14 residues. Germline CDR1 reads SGHRS; CDR2 reads YFSETQ. The CDR3 DNA reads TGCGCCAGCAGCTTGGCGGGACTCCGCTACGAGCAGTACTTC. It codes for CASSLAGLRYEQYF.

The chain recombines TRBV7-2 with TRBJ2-7, with TRBD1 as a possible D gene (6 bases). With 5 bases removed from V and 1 base from J, the gap between germline ends came to 15 bases. The CDR3 length is 15 residues. The germline V gene has CDR1 SGHTA and CDR2 FQGNSA. DNA for the CDR3: TGTGCCAGCAGCCCCCGACCAGGGGTGTCCTACGAGCAGTACTTC. Its translation: CASSPRPGVSYEQYF.

In nucleotides, the CDR3 is TGTGCCAGTAGTCCTAGGACTGATTACGAGCAGTACTTC. It translates to CASSPRTDYEQYF. The chain is built from TRBV19 and TRBJ2-7; a weak D match, TRBD2 (5 bases). CDR1 LNHDA and CDR2 SQIVND come from the germline V gene (reference sequence). V lost 5 bases to trimming and J lost 4 bases, with 12 bases between them. This CDR3 region has 13 residues.

The rearrangement uses TRBV27 and TRBJ1-2; D perhaps matches TRBD1 (5 bases). The CDR3 extends over 14 amino acids. Trimming stripped 5 bases from V and 3 bases from J, with 13 bases between. Germline V gene data show CDR1 as MNHEY and CDR2 as SMNVEV (reference sequence). CDR3 nucleotides: TGTGCCAGCAGTGTTTTGACAGCCGACTATGGCTACACCTTC. It codes for CASSVLTADYGYTF.

As for this clone: At the DNA level, this CDR3 is encoded by other sequences in the same sample as well. CDR3 sequence (DNA): TGTGCCAGCAGTGGGAGCGGGAGCTCGTACGAGCAGTACTTC. Translation gives CASSGSGSSYEQYF. The V gene is TRBV2, the J gene TRBJ2-7; 8 nucleotides agree with TRBD2. The ends lost 4 bases at V and 4 bases at J; junction bases unmatched: 6. From germline, CDR1 is SNHLY and CDR2 FYNNEI. CDR3 size: 14 residues. The whole variable domain, filled in from reference TRBV2 and TRBJ2-7, reads EPEVTQTPSHQVTQMGQEVILRCVPISNHLYFYWYRQILGQKVEFLVSFYNNEISEKSEIFDDQFSVERPDGSNFTLKIRSTKLEDSAMYFCASSGSGSSYEQYFGPGTRLTVT.

This chain uses TRBV25-1 with TRBJ1-4; D perhaps matches TRBD1 (6 bases). The germline V gene has CDR1 MGHDK and CDR2 SYGVNS. Trimming took off 3 bases at V and 0 bases at J, with 8 bases between the two ends. This CDR3 has 15 residues. The chain's CDR3 is CASSDRTATNEKLFF. CDR3 bases: TGTGCCAGCAGTGACAGGACAGCAACTAATGAAAAACTGTTTTTT.

This chain uses TRBV18 with TRBJ2-5, with 8 bases fitting TRBD2. The last part of the DNA fits TRBJ2-7 better; the J call may be wrong. The length of the CDR3 is 13 residues. Germline values: CDR1 KGHSH, CDR2 LQKENI. Here the CDR3 reads CASSGTRSYEQYF. The DNA for the CDR3 is TGTGCCAGCTCAGGGACTAGATCCTACGAGCAGTACTTC.

The V call is TRBV7-9, the J call TRBJ2-1; D not certain. Trimming removed 5 bases at V and 7 bases at J, with 9 bases between. Germline V gene lookup returns CDR1 SEHNR and CDR2 FQNEAQ (reference sequence). CDR3 length: 12 residues. The CDR3 reads CASSVLVNEQFF. DNA for the CDR3: TGTGCCAGCAGCGTGCTAGTGAATGAGCAGTTCTTC.

The V and J genes are TRBV4-2 and TRBJ1-4, with 10 bases matching TRBD1. Germline CDR1 LGHNA, CDR2 YNFKEQ. The CDR3 sequence is 17 residues long. The ends lost 5 bases at V and 5 bases at J; junction bases unmatched: 11. CDR3 protein: CASSFSGTGAGNEKLFF. DNA for the CDR3: TGTGCCAGCAGCTTCTCCGGGACAGGGGCCGGGAATGAAAAACTGTTTTTT.

The CDR3 region has the DNA TGTGCCAGCAGCTTTAGCCCTAATAACGACGAGCAGTACTTC. It encodes CASSFSPNNDEQYF. This chain connects TRBV7-3 to TRBJ2-7, with unresolved D. CDR3 length equals 14 residues. Germline V CDR1 and CDR2: SGHTA, FQGTGA. The V and J ends lost 3 bases and 5 bases respectively, with 14 bases between them.

The J gene is TRBJ2-7, the V gene TRBV25-1; the match to TRBD2 covers 7 bases. V gave up 7 bases and J gave up 5 bases; unmatched junction bases: 5. Germline V gene lookup returns CDR1 MGHDK and CDR2 SYGVNS. The CDR3 is made up of 12 amino acids. CDR3 sequence (DNA): TGTGCCAGCAAGGCGGGAGCGGACGAGCAGTACTTC. Translated: CASKAGADEQYF.

As regards this clone: This is likely a read error, given that the CDR3 carries no conserved phenylalanine or tryptophan at its end. This sequence joins TRBV28 and TRBJ1-5; 10 bases line up with TRBD1. CDR3 length: 16 residues. The germline CDR1 and CDR2 sequences are MDHEN and SYDVKM. J was trimmed by 5 bases and V by 2 bases; bases with no gene match: 6. The CDR3 DNA is TGTGCCAGCAGTTTACGGGACAGGGGAGACGATCAGCCCCAGCATCTT. Translation gives CASSLRDRGDDQPQHL.

CDR3 nucleotides: TGTGCCTGGAGTTCCCCGAACGGAGCCCAGCATTTT. It encodes CAWSSPNGAQHF. This chain uses TRBV30 with TRBJ1-5, with unresolved D. CDR1 and CDR2 from the germline V gene are GTSNPN and SVGIG (reference sequence). The CDR3 extends over 12 amino acids. V was clipped by 2 bases and J by 11 bases, with 13 bases between them.

The CDR3 spells CASSPLSGTLNPNEQYF. CDR3 in DNA: TGTGCCAGCAGCCCTCTGAGCGGGACCCTCAACCCGAACGAGCAGTACTTC. V and J are TRBV7-3 and TRBJ2-5; 7 bases are shared with TRBD2. The J call may not be correct, given that the DNA end is closer to TRBJ2-7. This CDR3 region has 17 residues. The germline CDR1 and CDR2 sequences are SGHTA and FQGTGA.

The chain uses TRBV28 and TRBJ2-1; no clear D gene. This CDR3 has 12 amino acids. Trimming stripped 6 bases from V and 8 bases from J, with 11 bases between. The V gene's germline CDR1 is MDHEN and CDR2 SYDVKM. CDR3 coding DNA: TGTGCCAGCAGCCTCTCCCAGTATGAGCAGTTCTTC. This encodes CASSLSQYEQFF.

CDR3 DNA: TGTGCCAGCAGCGGAACCTTAGCGGGAGGGCCGTCCTACGAGCAGTACTTC. Its protein is CASSGTLAGGPSYEQYF. V usage is TRBV7-9 and J usage is TRBJ2-7, with 11 bases that match TRBD2. Germline CDR1 SEHNR, CDR2 FQNEAQ (reference sequence). The ends lost 5 bases at V and 1 base at J; junction bases unmatched: 10. This CDR3 has 17 residues.